This T cell receptor beta chain was sequenced in a study of T cell repertoires in cytomegalovirus infection (dated by TCRdb to about 2019). About the investigation overall: Alongside well-studied HLA-B-restricted epitopes, the peptide stimulations were aimed at recently identified HLA-C-restricted CMV epitopes, whose presentation resists viral immunomodulation. The HLA type of each donor mattered for the analysis, because public TCR beta signatures pointed to carriage of CMV infection along with the matching HLA type. Overall results and qualifications from the work: Cumulative frequency of public TCR beta family members discriminated carriers of CMV infection plus the relevant HLA type in this cohort and an independent approximately 340-donor cohort. The ex vivo response was dominated by HLA-C-restricted CMV-specific TCR beta clonotypes, which also provided the single most frequent clonotype in two of eight donors.

Instrument used: Illumina HiSeq 1500. TCRdb trimmed public reads at Q25 via fastp, called clones via MiXCR and kept in-frame beta chains. Rows with one shared CDR3 protein collapse into an entry with the most common genes and DNA. In all, the sample holds around 300,000 distinct CDR3 sequences, and 22% of those were seen once. The ten largest account for approximately 20% of the sample. This clonotype was seen many times. Its recognized antigen is unknown. No qualities accompany the bases; no much larger clone lies one base away. CDR3 length: 15 amino acids, cysteine to phenylalanine. The read is trimmed to its CDR3 DNA, 45 bases read in frame from base 1. The germline V gene provides CDR1 SGHTA and CDR2 FQGNSA. V sheds 6 bases and J sheds 7 bases, leaving 22 bases between their ends. The treatment or condition label of this sample denotes: in vitro stimulation with specific CMV peptide epitopes to enrich CMV-specific T cells.

This clonotype originated in a human donor in good health (CMV status not recorded). Some clones in this sample may be carry-over from other donors' samples. The specimen was cultured PBMCs, collected from culture after CMV antigen stimulation. The rearranged chain carries TRBV7-2 and TRBJ2-7, with TRBD2 tentatively as D gene (6 bases match). The base sequence is TGTGCCAGCAGGCCGGGGGACGTAGGGATCGAAGAGCAGTACTTC. Its protein reads: CASRPGDVGIEEQYF.